One sample yielded the 4 T cell receptor beta chains listed below, sequenced in a study of blood T cell repertoires in COVID-19. Here immunoSEQ multiplex PCR was the method, and the copy in TCRdb shows in-frame clones only, minus some. The sample carries about 290,000 clones, 89% recorded once. The specimen was peripheral blood. The source is a woman under 40 with COVID-19, enrolled during active disease.

A single count supports this clone. J is TRBJ1-1 and V is TRBV6-5; TRBD1 is a possible D gene (5 bases). V lost 4 bases, J lost 5 bases, and 17 bases lay in between. The CDR3 contains 15 residues. CDR1 is MNHEY and CDR2 is SVGAGI in the germline V gene. The CDR3 DNA reads as TGTGCCAGCAGTTCCCCCGGGGGGTCGAGTACTGAAGCTTTCTTT. Translation gives CASSSPGGSSTEAFF.

The rearrangement links TRBV28 to TRBJ1-3, with a weak D call TRBD1 (5 bases). V lost 6 bases and J lost 0, with 9 bases in between. Per germline, CDR1 MDHEN and CDR2 SYDVKM. This CDR3 spans 14 amino acids. CDR3 nucleotides: TGTGCCAGCAGATTAGACAGCTCTGGAAACACCATATATTTT. Translation: CASRLDSSGNTIYF.

The V gene is TRBV28, the J gene TRBJ2-7, with TRBD1 matching 9 bases. From germline, CDR1 is MDHEN and CDR2 SYDVKM. This CDR3 has 15 amino acids. V shed 5 bases, J shed 2 bases, and the junction held 7 bases outside the gene matches. The chain's CDR3 is CASSKPGTGTYEQYF. CDR3 in DNA: TGTGCCAGCAGTAAGCCCGGGACAGGGACCTACGAGCAGTACTTC.

The rearrangement uses TRBV27 and TRBJ2-7; 9 bases align to TRBD2. Losses at the gene ends were 4 bases for V and 2 bases for J; bases not matched to a gene: 6. This CDR3 comprises 15 residues. Germline CDR1 and CDR2: MNHEY and SMNVEV (reference sequence). The CDR3 nucleotides read TGTGCCAGCAGTTCAAGCGGGGGGACAACCTACGAGCAGTACTTC. Translated, it gives CASSSSGGTTYEQYF.